This TCR beta chain was recovered during a study of cytomegalovirus exposure and HLA in healthy donors (dated by TCRdb to the late 2010s). Context from the whole study: In an earlier analysis of 587 of the donors, around 290 Gb of sequence data and about 110 million unique TCR beta sequences from roughly 180 million T cells were reported. Among the roughly 430 genotyped donors, around 81% belonged to the genetic ancestry cluster associated with self-reported Caucasian donors. To predict cytomegalovirus infection status, the study combined high-throughput TCR immunosequencing, statistical association of individual TCRs with disease status, and machine learning. An earlier analysis of a few hundred of the donors applied high-throughput TCR beta sequencing to assess whether each TCR beta V gene segment acted as functional or pseudogenic. All discovery cohort repertoires had been generated on a single sequencing platform. The number of typed donors differed by locus: roughly 629-630 for A, B, C, DRB1 and DQB1; 500 to 550 for DQA1; some 590 for DPA1; and about 470 for DPB1. Class I and class II HLA loci were covered by the typing at four-digit resolution. Besides the first cohort of approximately 710 subjects, a separate validation cohort made up of some 110 different subjects was used. Among roughly 370 genotyped donors of the cohort, an average of approximately 240,000 unique TCR beta nucleotide sequences were sequenced per donor, roughly 18% of them non-productive. Roughly five DR-DQ haplotypes were treated as single units for association and clustering because of strong linkage in the cohort. An early release that covered fewer than 750 HLA-typed donors contained approximately 320 gigabases of sequencing data and tens of millions of unique TCR sequences. Alongside the repertoire data, information on donor age, sex, ethnicity and CMV serostatus was compiled. The aim of the study was to test whether cataloging public T cell receptors could identify signatures of past pathogen exposure. The study profiled the T cell repertoires of 500 to 800 subjects by immunosequencing and related them to cytomegalovirus serostatus. To study patterns of TCR occurrence, a later analysis re-analyzed previously published TCR beta repertoires from just over 650 donors and added high-resolution HLA genotyping. A later genetic analysis used genome-wide SNP genotypes for 398 of the 666 donors, treating that subset as a discovery cohort. In the later analysis, no new phenotypic data were used to find candidate immune exposures; instead, reliance was placed on TCR beta sequences and their occurrence across donors.

The cohort comprised some 730 healthy bone marrow donors. Cohort members were all nominally healthy when sampled, although unrecorded immune exposures were likely present. The donor was CMV seronegative and belonged to the group of more than 300 seronegative cohort members. Each donor provided a peripheral blood sample, and peripheral blood mononuclear cells were used for TCR beta sequencing. Genomic DNA extraction from the blood cell samples was performed with the Qiagen DNeasy Blood Extraction Kit. V is reduced by 3 bases and J by 4 bases, leaving a spacing of 6 bases between them. The CDR3 contains 11 residues, cysteine and phenylalanine counted. The kept DNA is CDR3 alone, 33 bases in frame from the first base. CDR1 GTSNPN and CDR2 SVGIG were looked up in the germline V gene (reference sequence). Summary of the overall study and its limitations: Because HLA typing was unavailable for some donors at each locus, only the typed subset was used in association tests. In a later analysis, most CMV-associated TCR beta chains were found to appear HLA-restricted, with HLA associations seemingly driven largely by CMV exposure. It was suggested by the authors that the approach could potentially be generalized to other disease states and immunological phenotypes. Only TCR beta chains were sequenced in this cohort, and the absence of alpha or paired-chain data limited detectable features. Because counts were too low, 15 or so rarely observed V segments, including chromosome 9 orphons, were excluded from the earlier analysis of 587 of the donors. A further reported finding was that TCR beta sequences accurately predicted the HLA-A and HLA-B alleles for most subjects in the first cohort. In vitro tests confirmed that three of the cytomegalovirus-associated TCR beta chains recognize cytomegalovirus antigens. A later analysis reported that several top co-occurrence clusters appeared linked to parvovirus B19, influenza, CMV and Epstein-Barr virus. The sequencing pipeline was judged likely to have produced a cluster of highly shared sequence variants as a technical artifact. Specific HLA alleles were associated with some 15,000 TCR beta sequences at a false discovery rate of 0.05 in a later analysis. Most TCR sequences were observed very rarely across donors, whereas some public TCRs were present in many individuals. In a later genetic analysis, a missense DCLRE1C variant was associated with V-gene and J-gene trimming of TCR beta chains, and the association was replicated in an independent cohort. Because the 87-base-pair reads could not distinguish some IMGT-functional V segments, including TRBV6-2 and TRBV6-3, those segments were excluded. In an earlier analysis of approximately 600 of the donors, most TCR beta V segments were observed in productive rearrangements about 90% or about 30% of the time, broadly matching IMGT annotations. Correlated functional status among segregating V segments might be attributable to linkage disequilibrium, but an unknown experimental factor could not be ruled out. The classifier was reported to diagnose cytomegalovirus status with high specificity and sensitivity in both the original and validation cohorts. The study gave a list of over 150 TCR beta chains associated with cytomegalovirus. Immune exposure information for the cohort was limited to CMV serostatus. A later genetic analysis reported fewer N-insertions in productive TCRs among donors in an Asian-associated ancestry cluster than the approximately 670-donor mean. Assigning TCR associations to individual alleles was difficult when HLA alleles, especially DR and DQ, strongly co-occurred. Roughly uniform sequencing depth across donors was assumed in presence/absence analyses, although this assumption may not hold. In a later analysis, HLA-associated TCR beta chains were found to be more clonally expanded and to have lower generation probabilities than equally common non-associated chains. In a later analysis, TCR association rates were found to vary across HLA loci, with the most associated TCRs seen for DRB1 alleles and the fewest for HLA-C alleles.

Library generation was performed with the immunoSEQ multiplex PCR assay. For the multiplex PCR, a mixture combining 60 forward primers for TCR Vbeta segments and 13 reverse primers for TCR Jbeta segments was used. A multiplex PCR assay on genomic DNA amplified the CDR3 region of rearranged TCR beta genes. On the Illumina HiSeq System, the amplified TCR beta libraries were sequenced as 87-base-pair reads. From the authors' description of their analysis: In a later analysis, tens of millions of unique TCR beta chains were counted across the approximately 620 repertoires, and about 10 million of these chains were shared by at least two donors. Raw reads were error-corrected and collapsed into unique sequences with a nearest-neighbor algorithm that merged closely related sequences to remove PCR and sequencing errors. V, D and J gene segments were assigned by aligning CDR3 sequences to IMGT reference sequences. For a sequence to be retained, a match of at least six nucleotides to both a V gene segment and a J gene segment was required. Rearrangements were called productive when the CDR3 lacked stop codons and stayed in frame with V and J; all others were non-productive. Following IMGT convention, CDR3 was defined as the stretch from the second conserved V-encoded cysteine up to the conserved J-encoded phenylalanine. Sequences without an unambiguous match to a single V gene segment were excluded from the earlier analysis of 450 to 650 of the donors. An earlier analysis of some 610 of the donors called V segments functional above 56.7% productive rearrangements and segregating when the between-donor standard deviation exceeded 5%. To diagnose cytomegalovirus status from the catalog of TCR beta chain sequences, a statistical classification framework was built. A later analysis assigned V and J genes by comparing TCR nucleotide sequences with IMGT/GENE-DB human TR gene sequences. Using the TCRdist pipeline, a later analysis assigned CDR3 sequences along with most-parsimonious VDJ recombination scenarios. In a later analysis, each TCR beta chain was defined by its CDR3 amino acid sequence together with its V-gene family, and reads without a unique V-gene family were excluded. In a later analysis, around 650 highly shared, low-generation-probability nucleotide sequences were removed to address suspected cross-contamination and a sequencing artifact. For each public chain, a later analysis derived a clonal expansion index from normalized ranks of inferred template counts within each repertoire. In a later analysis, generation probabilities were computed with a VDJ recombination model fitted to out-of-frame rearrangements, and the resulting probabilities were checked against IGoR. In a later analysis, hypergeometric tests were used to score TCR-TCR, TCR-HLA and TCR-CMV co-occurrence, with a repertoire-size bias correction applied to TCR pairs. A later analysis estimated false discovery rates by permuting HLA or CMV assignments 20 times. In a later analysis, co-occurring TCRs were grouped with DBSCAN, and TCRdist sequence similarity was added when clustering was performed within HLA-allele-positive subsets. For co-occurrence clustering, repertoires with fewer than 30,000 or more than 120,000 public chains were excluded, along with roughly five repertoires with anomalous nucleotide sharing. TCRdb mirrors the immuneACCESS table, restricted to in-frame sequences. Some clones are absent from its copies; in checked studies, under half trace to an unresolved V gene, and the reason for the others is unknown. The V and J calls and the clone size are those of that table, but D and trimming were determined from the DNA. The sample contains around 210,000 clones, more than 70% of them found a single time. In total, the top ten clones hold approximately 0.49% of the sample.

Turning to this clone: It lacks a known antigen. Base-call qualities are not available, and no considerably larger clone is one nucleotide away.

Sequenced material: PBMCs. The chain joins TRBV30 to TRBJ1-2; no confident D gene assignment can be made. This TCR was sampled from a boy between 10 and 17 years old in good health and CMV-seronegative. The sequence in DNA is TGTGCCTGGAGACTAGCCTATGGCTACACCTTC. This sequence encodes CAWRLAYGYTF. Full variable domain (CDR3 extended with the reference TRBV30 and TRBJ1-2 proteins): SQTIHQWPATLVQPVGSPLSLECTVEGTSNPNLYWYRQAAGRGLQLLFYSVGIGQISSEVPQNLSASRPQDRQFILSSKKLLLSDSGFYLCAWRLAYGYTFGSGTRLTVV.